Here is one T cell receptor beta chain with its context. No antigen is known for it. The method was immunoSEQ multiplex PCR; TCRdb's version includes in-frame clones alone and lacks a portion of them. The sample lists around 150,000 clones; about 88% were seen once. The data originate from a study of T cell responses to AZD1222 COVID-19 vaccine. Study observations and caveats: Baseline serostatus was positive in only six AZD1222 recipients.

With V trimmed by 3 bases and J by 5 bases, 5 bases remained unmatched. CDR1 is SGHNT, CDR2 YYREEE, per germline (reference sequence). CDR3 length: 14 amino acids. This chain links TRBV5-4 with TRBJ2-5; TRBD1 matches 9 bases. The material sequenced was peripheral blood, taken on day 0 of AZD1222 vaccination. This clonotype originated in an adult in good health. CDR3 DNA sequence: TGTGCCAGCAGCTCACTTGACAGGGGGGAGACCCAGTACTTC. Translating gives CASSSLDRGETQYF.